The 5 T cell receptor beta chains below were found in one sample sequenced in a study of blood T cells in healthy people across ages. A J-beta primer mix and a sample-barcoded 5' primer were used in a second PCR of roughly 7 to 12 cycles. TCRdb re-called the 5' RACE reads through MiXCR, storing one row per CDR3 protein. The table lists hundreds of thousands of distinct CDR3 sequences, around 34% of them singletons. Source material: blood. The receptor set was obtained from a young man in good health.

The sample holds a few counts of this clonotype. This chain joins TRBV6-5 and TRBJ1-6; weak D call: TRBD1 (6 bases). V was pared by 5 bases and J by 13 bases, with 21 bases between. This CDR3 is built from 15 residues. Germline lookup yields CDR1 MNHEY and CDR2 SVGAGI. The CDR3 protein is CASSAPGGTHRPLHF. The CDR3 nucleotides read TGTGCCAGCAGTGCCCCGGGGGGCACTCATCGCCCCCTCCACTTT.

A few counts support this clonotype. The chain couples TRBV7-3 to TRBJ2-7, with 10 bases lining up with TRBD2. CDR1 and CDR2 (germline): SGHTA, FQGTGA. V lost 3 bases and J lost 3; bases outside the gene matches: 5. This CDR3 contains 15 residues. The CDR3 DNA sequence: TGTGCCAGCAGCTTGTCACTAGCGGGGTTCTACGAGCAGTACTTC. Amino acid sequence: CASSLSLAGFYEQYF.

This clonotype was seen a handful of times. This chain links TRBV7-2 with TRBJ1-1; perhaps TRBD1 as D (5 bases). Germline-derived CDR1 and CDR2 are SGHTA and FQGNSA. V was shortened by 2 bases and J by 6 bases, with 13 bases between the two germline ends. This CDR3 is 14 amino acids long. CDR3 coding DNA: TGTGCCAGCAGCTTAAAGTCAGGGATTTCTGAAGCTTTCTTT. Translated, it gives CASSLKSGISEAFF.

The chain has TRBV25-1 and TRBJ1-1; weak D call: TRBD1 (5 bases). Trimming took off 6 bases at V and 4 bases at J, with 18 bases between the two ends. Looked up from germline, CDR1 is MGHDK and CDR2 is SYGVNS. CDR3 length: 15 residues. The DNA for the CDR3 is TGTGCCAGCAGCCAATATGGGGGGTTGGGCACTGAAGCTTTCTTT. Translating gives CASSQYGGLGTEAFF.

The V gene is TRBV13, the J gene TRBJ1-2; the D gene is possibly TRBD1 (6 bases). CDR1 PRHDT and CDR2 FYEKMQ come from the germline V gene (reference sequence). This CDR3 comprises 13 residues. Trimming left V 0 bases short and J 9 bases short, with 11 bases between. CDR3 coding DNA: TGTGCCAGCAGCTTAGGGGACAGCCTTCGCTACACCTTC. Translation gives CASSLGDSLRYTF.